Shown below are 23 T cell receptor beta chains from a single sample sequenced in a study of CD8+ T cells in alopecia areata. RNA extraction was followed by reverse transcription into cDNA, which acted as the sequencing template. Sequenced by immunoSEQ multiplex PCR; TCRdb stores in-frame clones only, minus some. The sample lists around 110,000 clones, roughly 55% occurring once. The sample's treatment: oral pan-JAK inhibitor, 5-10 mg twice daily. The sequencing used CD8+ T cells sorted from blood, collected at week 24, from a patient treated with tofacitinib. These receptors all stem from a human donor with alopecia areata.

V and J are TRBV25-1 and TRBJ2-5; 9 nucleotides match TRBD1. V was clipped by 0 bases and J by 7 bases; unmatched bases: 9. The CDR3 sequence is 16 residues long. The germline V gene has CDR1 MGHDK and CDR2 SYGVNS. DNA for the CDR3: TGTGCCAGCAGTGAATATGGGACAGGGCCGAAGGGGACCCAGTACTTC. It yields the protein CASSEYGTGPKGTQYF.

The chain uses TRBV18 and TRBJ2-7, with TRBD1 identical over 7 bases. The CDR3 has 14 residues. Germline V gene lookup returns CDR1 KGHSH and CDR2 LQKENI. V shed 5 bases, J shed 0 bases, and the junction held 4 bases outside the gene matches. In DNA form, the CDR3 reads TGTGCCAGCTCATCAGACAGGGACTCCTACGAGCAGTACTTC. Translation gives CASSSDRDSYEQYF.

The chain links TRBV13 to TRBJ1-5; the match to TRBD1 covers 9 bases. Germline loops: CDR1 PRHDT, CDR2 FYEKMQ (reference sequence). The length of the CDR3 is 15 residues. V lost 0 bases and J lost 7; bases outside the gene matches: 4. The CDR3 protein is CASSLGTGGGQPQHF. The DNA of the CDR3 is TGTGCCAGCAGCTTAGGGACAGGGGGTGGGCAGCCCCAGCATTTT. Variable domain in full (rest from reference TRBV13 and TRBJ1-5): AAGVIQSPRHLIKEKRETATLKCYPIPRHDTVYWYQQGPGQDPQFLISFYEKMQSDKGSIPDRFSAQQFSDYHSELNMSSLELGDSALYFCASSLGTGGGQPQHFGDGTRLSIL.

Comment on this clone: Sequence at one end of the junction differs from germline and may be a read error. The chain employs TRBV7-7 and TRBJ2-5; the D gene is possibly TRBD2 (5 bases). CDR3 length: 16 amino acids. Germline loops: CDR1 SSHAT, CDR2 FNYEAQ (reference sequence). The CDR3: CASSLAPTGWKETQYF. CDR3 DNA sequence: TGTGCTAGCAGCTTAGCCCCGACGGGGTGGAAAGAGACCCAGTACTTC.

V usage is TRBV15 and J usage is TRBJ2-1; weak D call: TRBD2 (6 bases). This CDR3 has 16 amino acids. Germline V CDR1 and CDR2: LNHNV, YYDKDF (reference sequence). With 3 bases removed from V and 5 bases from J, the gap between germline ends came to 17 bases. CDR3 sequence (DNA): TGTGCCACCAGCAGGGGGCCGGGGGAAATGGACAATGAGCAGTTCTTC. Its translation: CATSRGPGEMDNEQFF. Full variable domain (remainder filled in from reference TRBV15 and TRBJ2-1): DAMVIQNPRYQVTQFGKPVTLSCSQTLNHNVMYWYQQKSSQAPKLLFHYYDKDFNNEADTPDNFQSRRPNTSFCFLDIRSPGLGDTAMYLCATSRGPGEMDNEQFFGPGTRLTVL.

The rearrangement links TRBV13 to TRBJ2-1; D might be TRBD1 or TRBD2, each matching 5 bases. V was clipped by 5 bases and J by 8 bases, with 13 bases between them. CDR1 is PRHDT and CDR2 is FYEKMQ in the germline V gene (reference sequence). The CDR3 extends over 13 amino acids. The CDR3 spells CASSPPGSDEQFF. The CDR3 coding sequence is TGTGCCAGCAGCCCCCCAGGGAGTGATGAGCAGTTCTTC.

This clone was counted between two and nine times. This sequence joins TRBV2 and TRBJ2-1; TRBD1 matches 7 bases. CDR3 length: 12 amino acids. Germline-derived CDR1 and CDR2 are SNHLY and FYNNEI. The V gene end was trimmed by 4 bases and the J gene end by 9 bases; junction bases not matched to a gene: 3. CDR3 nucleotide sequence: TGTGCCAGCAGTGGAGGGGGCGCTGAGCAGTTCTTC. Translated: CASSGGGAEQFF.

A remark on this clone: This may come from a read error, since a much larger clone is one base off. The chain uses TRBV27 and TRBJ2-3, with TRBD2 matching 8 bases. Per germline, CDR1 MNHEY and CDR2 SMNVEV (reference sequence). The CDR3 loop spans 14 amino acids. The V gene end was trimmed by 5 bases and the J gene end by 1 base; junction bases not matched to a gene: 2. The CDR3 coding sequence is TGTGCCAGCAGTGAAGCGGGGGGCACAGATACGCAGTATTTT. The encoded protein is CASSEAGGTDTQYF.

The V and J genes are TRBV30 and TRBJ1-1; D remains ambiguous. With 2 bases removed from V and 4 bases from J, the gap between germline ends came to 11 bases. CDR3 length: 13 amino acids. CDR1 is GTSNPN, CDR2 SVGIG, per germline (reference sequence). The CDR3, as DNA: TGTGCCTGGAGTTCCTCCGAGAGCACTGAAGCTTTCTTT. Translating it yields CAWSSSESTEAFF.

The J gene is TRBJ2-5, the V gene TRBV4-3; TRBD2 agrees at 8 bases. The CDR3 loop spans 17 amino acids. After removal of 0 bases from V and 1 base from J, the junction contained 7 bases not matched to a gene. From germline, CDR1 is LGHNA and CDR2 YSLEER. CDR3 coding DNA: TGCGCCAGCAGCCAAGATAGGATAGCGGGGCTCCAAGAGACCCAGTACTTC. Its protein is CASSQDRIAGLQETQYF.

This rearrangement joins TRBV30 to TRBJ1-2; possible D gene TRBD1, 6 bases. Looked up from germline, CDR1 is GTSNPN and CDR2 is SVGIG (reference sequence). The CDR3 is 13 residues long. Trimming shortened V by 3 bases and J by 6 bases, and 14 bases separated the two germline ends. CDR3 amino acids: CAWRLGAQNGYTF. The DNA for the CDR3 is TGTGCCTGGAGGTTGGGGGCGCAGAATGGCTACACCTTC.

This clone was seen more than once but under ten times. The chain combines TRBV19 with TRBJ1-3, with no clear D. The V end was cut by 5 bases, the J end by 0 bases, with 8 bases between. The germline V gene has CDR1 LNHDA and CDR2 SQIVND (reference sequence). CDR3 size: 14 residues. CDR3 in amino acids: CASSEAYSGNTIYF. Written as DNA, the CDR3 is TGTGCCAGTAGTGAGGCGTACTCTGGAAACACCATATATTTT. Full variable domain (outside the CDR3, taken from reference TRBV19 and TRBJ1-3): DGGITQSPKYLFRKEGQNVTLSCEQNLNHDAMYWYRQDPGQGLRLIYYSQIVNDFQKGDIAEGYSVSREKKESFPLTVTSAQKNPTAFYLCASSEAYSGNTIYFGEGSWLTVV.

This clone came up a few times. This rearrangement joins TRBV4-2 to TRBJ1-4; D gene unclear. Germline-derived CDR1 and CDR2 are LGHNA and YNFKEQ. The CDR3 consists of 15 residues. The V and J ends lost 7 bases and 4 bases respectively, with 16 bases between them. DNA of the CDR3: TGTGCCAGCACCTCCTCGATGGGTAATAATGAAAAACTGTTTTTT. Protein product: CASTSSMGNNEKLFF.

The J gene is TRBJ2-2, the V gene TRBV7-9, with D unresolved. Looked up from germline, CDR1 is SEHNR and CDR2 is FQNEAQ (reference sequence). The CDR3 has 14 amino acids. With 3 bases removed from V and 2 bases from J, the gap between germline ends came to 7 bases. CDR3 coding DNA: TGTGCCAGCAGCTTTCAGGCTAACACCGGGGAGCTGTTTTTT. Amino acid sequence: CASSFQANTGELFF.

This chain joins TRBV9 and TRBJ2-1, with D possibly being TRBD2 (7 bases). The germline V gene encodes CDR1 SGDLS and CDR2 YYNGEE. The CDR3 covers 14 residues. Trimming removed 3 bases from V and 8 bases from J, with 15 bases in between. The CDR3 DNA follows: TGTGCCAGCAGCGAGGGGGGGCCCCCGGATGAGCAGTTCTTC. Its translation: CASSEGGPPDEQFF.

This clone showed up just once. The rearrangement uses TRBV9 and TRBJ2-3; TRBD2 aligns across 9 bases. The length of the CDR3 is 17 residues. V was clipped by 4 bases and J by 3 bases; unmatched bases: 12. The germline gives CDR1 SGDLS, CDR2 YYNGEE. This CDR3 is CASSPDPASGATDTQYF. DNA for the CDR3: TGTGCCAGCAGCCCCGACCCGGCTAGCGGGGCGACAGATACGCAGTATTTT.

The CDR3 loop reads CASSFLSSGLAEINEQFF. CDR3 sequence (DNA): TGTGCCAGCAGTTTCCTATCCAGCGGACTAGCCGAGATAAATGAGCAGTTCTTC. V is TRBV27 and J is TRBJ2-1; TRBD2 matches 8 bases. The CDR3 spans 18 residues. J was trimmed by 7 bases and V by 3 bases; bases with no gene match: 17. Germline V gene sequence: CDR1 MNHEY, CDR2 SMNVEV (reference sequence).

The rearrangement links TRBV29-1 to TRBJ1-3; unclear D gene. Germline V gene lookup returns CDR1 SQVTM and CDR2 ANQGSEA. The CDR3 is made up of 12 amino acids. Trimming took off 4 bases at V and 4 bases at J, with 8 bases between the two ends. CDR3 amino acids: CSVAGLGNTIYF. CDR3 nucleotides: TGCAGCGTTGCCGGGTTGGGAAACACCATATATTTT.

The V gene is TRBV2, the J gene TRBJ2-1; 8 bases line up with TRBD2. The CDR3 runs to 14 residues. Trimming at V came to 3 bases and at J to 7 bases, leaving 5 bases not matched to a gene. CDR1 and CDR2 from the germline V gene are SNHLY and FYNNEI. CDR3 nucleotide sequence: TGTGCCAGCAGTGAGGGCGGGGGGATAAATGAGCAGTTCTTC. This gives the protein CASSEGGGINEQFF.

The CDR3 region has the DNA TGCGCCAGCAGCCCTCGTCAAAAAGAGACCCAGTACTTC. Translated: CASSPRQKETQYF. This sequence joins TRBV4-1 and TRBJ2-5; D is undetermined. The CDR3 is 13 amino acids. Germline V gene sequence: CDR1 MGHRA, CDR2 YSYEKL. V dropped 4 bases and J dropped 3 bases, with 9 bases sitting between them.

The chain carries TRBV27 and TRBJ2-7; 7 bases match TRBD1. The CDR3 sequence is 16 residues long. Germline V gene sequence: CDR1 MNHEY, CDR2 SMNVEV (reference sequence). Unmatched junction bases numbered 6, after V lost 0 bases and J lost 1 base. The CDR3 DNA sequence: TGTGCCAGCAGTTTATCCTCCGGGACAGCTTCCTACGAGCAGTACTTC. This gives the protein CASSLSSGTASYEQYF.

The rearrangement uses TRBV7-9 and TRBJ2-7; D is possibly TRBD1 or TRBD2 (5 bases each). CDR3 length: 13 residues. Germline CDR1 is SEHNR and CDR2 is FQNEAQ (reference sequence). V was clipped by 5 bases and J by 4 bases, with 12 bases between them. The CDR3 DNA is TGTGCCAGCAGCGCCCGGGGCCGGTACGAGCAGTACTTC. Its translation is CASSARGRYEQYF.

This clone was recorded a few times. Written as DNA, the CDR3 is TGCGCCAGCAGCCAAGAACGAGGGTACGAGACCCAGTACTTC. Protein product: CASSQERGYETQYF. V is TRBV4-1 and J is TRBJ2-5; tentatively, D is TRBD2 (5 bases). Germline V gives CDR1 MGHRA, CDR2 YSYEKL. V was shortened by 0 bases and J by 5 bases, with 10 bases between the two germline ends. The CDR3 runs to 14 residues.